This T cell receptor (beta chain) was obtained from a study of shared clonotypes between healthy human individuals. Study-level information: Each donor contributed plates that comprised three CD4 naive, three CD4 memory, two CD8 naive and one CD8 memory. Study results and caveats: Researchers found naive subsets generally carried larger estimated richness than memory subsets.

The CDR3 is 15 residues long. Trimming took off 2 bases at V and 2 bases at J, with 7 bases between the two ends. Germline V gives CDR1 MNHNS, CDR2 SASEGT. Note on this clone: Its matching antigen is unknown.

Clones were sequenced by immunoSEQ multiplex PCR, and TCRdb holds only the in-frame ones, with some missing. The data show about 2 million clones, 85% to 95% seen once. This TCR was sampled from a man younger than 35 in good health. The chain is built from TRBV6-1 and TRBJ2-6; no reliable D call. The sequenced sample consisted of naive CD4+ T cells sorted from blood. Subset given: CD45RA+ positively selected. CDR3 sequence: CASSELSTGANVLTF. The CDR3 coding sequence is TGTGCCAGCAGTGAACTGTCGACTGGGGCCAACGTCCTGACTTTC.